The rows below give T cell receptor beta chains drawn from one sample of a study of cytomegalovirus exposure and HLA in healthy donors. TCRdb's table, derived via immunoSEQ multiplex PCR, lists solely in-frame clones and lacks some. Its table records 100,000 to 150,000 clones. The sequenced sample consisted of PBMCs. These receptors were taken from a man aged 18 to 30 in good health and CMV-seronegative. The CDR3 runs from the conserved cysteine through the conserved F or W. The D gene is left open where the match is weak.

j_gene,d_gene,v_gene,CDR3nt,CDR3aa
TRBJ1-4,NA,TRBV19,TGTGCCAGTAGTCTCGGTCCCCTCCAACGGGATGAAAAACTGTTTTTT,CASSLGPLQRDEKLFF
TRBJ2-1,NA,TRBV2,TGTGCCAGCAGAGTTAGCGATGAGCAGTTCTTC,CASRVSDEQFF
TRBJ1-2,NA,TRBV11-3,TGTGCCAGCAGCTCAGCAGGGGCAGATACTAACTATGGCTACACCTTC,CASSSAGADTNYGYTF
TRBJ1-4,TRBD1,TRBV2,TGTGCCAGCAGCGCCGGGACAGGGGGTTCTAATGAAAAACTGTTTTTT,CASSAGTGGSNEKLFF
TRBJ2-5,NA,TRBV2,TGTGCCAGCAGTGAAACCCGGGGGGCCAGGGAGACCCAGTACTTC,CASSETRGARETQYF
TRBJ2-1,NA,TRBV4-1,TGCGCCAGCAGCCCCTCTACAAACAGGGATGAGCAGTTCTTC,CASSPSTNRDEQFF
TRBJ1-1,NA,TRBV7-9,TGTGCCAGCAGCTTCGGGGAGAACACTGAAGCTTTCTTT,CASSFGENTEAFF
TRBJ2-7,NA,TRBV2,TGTGCCAGCCCCCGGGGTCTCGAATACGAGCAGTACTTC,CASPRGLEYEQYF
TRBJ1-6,NA,TRBV5-1,TGCGCCAGCAGCTTGGAAGGACACGGGAATTCACCCCTCCACTTT,CASSLEGHGNSPLHF
TRBJ1-2,NA,TRBV30,TGTGCCGGTTTTACGCGGGGAGGAACTCACTATGGCTACACCTTC,CAGFTRGGTHYGYTF
TRBJ2-1,TRBD1,TRBV7-8,TGTGCCAGCAGCTCCAGGGACAGGGTGTGGTTCTTC,CASSSRDRVWFF
TRBJ2-7,NA,TRBV6-5,TGTGCCAGCAGTTACAACAGGGGAGGAGGCTACGAGCAGTACTTC,CASSYNRGGGYEQYF
TRBJ2-1,TRBD2,TRBV7-9,TGTGCCAGCAGCTTACCGGGACTAGCCAACAATGAGCAGTTCTTC,CASSLPGLANNEQFF